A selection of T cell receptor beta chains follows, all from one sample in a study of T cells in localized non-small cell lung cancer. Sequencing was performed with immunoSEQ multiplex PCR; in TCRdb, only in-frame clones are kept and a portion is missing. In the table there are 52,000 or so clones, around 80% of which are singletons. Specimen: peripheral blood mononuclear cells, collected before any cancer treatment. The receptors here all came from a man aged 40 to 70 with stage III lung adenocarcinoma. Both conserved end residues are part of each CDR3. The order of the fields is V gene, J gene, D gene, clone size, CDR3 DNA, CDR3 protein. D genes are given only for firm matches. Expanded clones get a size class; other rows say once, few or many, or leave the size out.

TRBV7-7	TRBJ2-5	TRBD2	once	TGTGCCAGCAGCTTAGAACTAGCGGGGGGGTACCAAGAGACCCAGTACTTC	CASSLELAGGYQETQYF
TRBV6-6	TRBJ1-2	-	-	TGTGCCAGCGTTCCGGGAATTAACTATGGCTACACCTTC	CASVPGINYGYTF
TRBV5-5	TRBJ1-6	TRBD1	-	TGTGCCAGCAGCTGGGACAGACTCAATTCACCCCTCCACTTT	CASSWDRLNSPLHF
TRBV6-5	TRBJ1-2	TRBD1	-	TGTGCCAGCAGTTACTCGGACAGGGGGCAAGGCTACACCTTC	CASSYSDRGQGYTF
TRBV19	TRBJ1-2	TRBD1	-	TGTGCCAGTAGTTTCCGAGGACAGGGAATGTATGGCTACACCTTC	CASSFRGQGMYGYTF
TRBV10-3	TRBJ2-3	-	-	TGTGCAATAAAGGTGGGTAAGCAGTATTTT	CAIKVGKQYF
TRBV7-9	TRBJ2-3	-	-	TGTGCCAGCAGCCCCCTGGAGGGGGTCAAAACGGCAGATACGCAGTATTTT	CASSPLEGVKTADTQYF
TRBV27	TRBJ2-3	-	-	TGTGCCAGCAGTTTCCGTTTCACAGATACGCAGTATTTT	CASSFRFTDTQYF
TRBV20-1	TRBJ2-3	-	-	TGCAGTGCTAGAAAGACAGATACGCAGTATTTT	CSARKTDTQYF
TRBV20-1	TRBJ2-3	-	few	TGCAGTGCTAGCTCGGGGCATACGCAGTATTTT	CSASSGHTQYF
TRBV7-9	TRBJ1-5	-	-	TGTGCCAGCAGCCCCGCCGGGGCCCAAGGGGTAGGCAATCAGCCCCAGCATTTT	CASSPAGAQGVGNQPQHF
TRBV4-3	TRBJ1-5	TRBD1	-	TGCGCCAGCAGCCAAGATCTGACAGGGCATCAGCCCCAGCATTTT	CASSQDLTGHQPQHF
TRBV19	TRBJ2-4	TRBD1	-	TGTGCCAGTAGCGATGGACAGGGGAACATTCAGTACTTC	CASSDGQGNIQYF
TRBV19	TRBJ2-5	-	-	TGTGCCAGTAGTATTAATTGGGGGGCCCAAGAGACCCAGTACTTC	CASSINWGAQETQYF
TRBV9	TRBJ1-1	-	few	TGTGCCAGCAGCGCCTGGGATGGCACTGAAGCTTTCTTT	CASSAWDGTEAFF
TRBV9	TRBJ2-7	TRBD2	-	TGTGCCAGCAGCAGCGGGGACGAGCAGTACTTC	CASSSGDEQYF
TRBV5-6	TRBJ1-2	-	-	TGTGCCAGCAGCTGGACGGCCTCGGGATCTGGCTACACCTTC	CASSWTASGSGYTF
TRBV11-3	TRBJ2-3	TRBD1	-	TGTGCCAGCAGCTTAGGACAGGGGCCATCCAACACAGATACGCAGTATTTT	CASSLGQGPSNTDTQYF
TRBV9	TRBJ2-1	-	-	TGTGCCAGCAGCCAATCCGGGACACCTTACAATGAGCAGTTCTTC	CASSQSGTPYNEQFF
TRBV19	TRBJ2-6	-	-	TGTGCCAGTAGTATTGGCTGGGGCTCTGGGGCCAACGTCCTGACTTTC	CASSIGWGSGANVLTF
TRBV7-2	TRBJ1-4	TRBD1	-	TGTGCCAGCAGCTCTAGGACAGGGGATAATGAAAAACTGTTTTTT	CASSSRTGDNEKLFF
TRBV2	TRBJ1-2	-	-	TGTGCCAGCAGTGAAAGGGGACTTCTGAACTATGGCTACACCTTC	CASSERGLLNYGYTF
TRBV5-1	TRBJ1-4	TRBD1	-	TGCGCCAGCAAACCTCAAACAGGGGACACTGAAAAACTGTTTTTT	CASKPQTGDTEKLFF
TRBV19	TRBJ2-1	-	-	TGTGCCAGTAGTATCGGACCGAGCTCCTACAATGAGCAGTTCTTC	CASSIGPSSYNEQFF
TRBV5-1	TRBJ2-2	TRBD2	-	TGCGCCAGCAGCCCGGAGGTGGTAGCGGGAGTGAACACCGGGGAGCTGTTTTTT	CASSPEVVAGVNTGELFF
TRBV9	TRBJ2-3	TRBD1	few	TGTGCCAGCAGCGAGAGGACAGGGCTCCTCACAGATACGCAGTATTTT	CASSERTGLLTDTQYF
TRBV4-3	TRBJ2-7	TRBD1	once	TGCGCCAGCAGCCCCCGGACAGGGGACTACGAGCAGTACTTC	CASSPRTGDYEQYF
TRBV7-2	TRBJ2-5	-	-	TGTGCCAGCAGCTTCAGGGACCAAGAGACCCAGTACTTC	CASSFRDQETQYF
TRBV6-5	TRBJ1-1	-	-	TGTGCCAGCAGTTATTCGACAGACATGAACACTGAAGCTTTCTTT	CASSYSTDMNTEAFF
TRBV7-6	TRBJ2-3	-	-	TGTGCCAGCAGCTTAGACACTGGGGGCGGGGCAGATACGCAGTATTTT	CASSLDTGGGADTQYF
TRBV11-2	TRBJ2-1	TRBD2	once	TGTGCCAGCAGCTTAGACACGACTAGCGGGGTAAGCTCCTACAATGAGCAGTTCTTC	CASSLDTTSGVSSYNEQFF
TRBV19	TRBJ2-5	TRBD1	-	TGTGCCAGTAGCCTGGGGACAGGGCAAGAGACCCAGTACTTC	CASSLGTGQETQYF
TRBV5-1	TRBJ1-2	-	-	TGCGCCAGCAGCTTGGCCTCAAGATCCTATGGCTACACCTTC	CASSLASRSYGYTF
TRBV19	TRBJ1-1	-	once	TGTGCCAGTAGTACTCAGGGCGCCGGGGGGAACACTGAAGCTTTCTTT	CASSTQGAGGNTEAFF
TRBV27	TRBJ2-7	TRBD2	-	TGTGCCAGCAGTCAAAGGGGGACTAGCGGGATCAACGAGCAGTACTTC	CASSQRGTSGINEQYF
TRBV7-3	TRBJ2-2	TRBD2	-	TGTGCCAGCAGTTTCACCGGGACTAGCGGGGCCACCGGGGAGCTGTTTTTT	CASSFTGTSGATGELFF
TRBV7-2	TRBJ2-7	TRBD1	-	TGTGCCAGCAGCTCGTTACCAGGGGGCTCTCTCTTAGAGCAGTACTTC	CASSSLPGGSLLEQYF